This paragraph reports one TCR beta chain. Its antigen specificity is not known. The record has no base qualities; no much larger clone is one base away. This sample was taken from a study of T cells after yellow fever vaccination (dated by TCRdb to 2018 to 2020). A note on the overall study: The SMART-Seq v4 Ultra Low Input RNA kit was used to prepare libraries from fractions with low cell numbers. Blood was drawn at multiple timepoints before and after primary and secondary immunization, with bulk PBMC replicates and cell subsets isolated. Two healthy male donors, one aged 18 to 29 and one aged 30 to 39 years, made up the cohort. Bulk TCR alpha and beta repertoires were sequenced longitudinally to track T-cell clones before and after primary and booster YFV17D yellow fever vaccination.

Per the publication, the treatment or condition label means: live attenuated yellow fever vaccine strain. Two biological replicates of bulk PBMCs were collected at each blood-draw timepoint. A standard Ficoll-Paque protocol was used to isolate PBMCs from peripheral blood. TriZol was used to extract RNA from bulk PBMCs, from CD4 and CD8 fractions, and from dextramer-positive and dextramer-negative fractions. CDR1 and CDR2, looked up from the germline V gene, are SGHDN and FVKESK. The CDR3 contains 13 residues, cysteine and phenylalanine counted. Only the CDR3 part of the read is kept: 39 bases, read in frame from the first base. The trim is 2 bases for V and 1 base for J, with a gap of 5 bases between the germline ends. Beyond this particular receptor, the publication reports: A small fraction of clonotypes appeared in both the CD4 and CD8 compartments, likely as a result of convergent recombination. After the booster, most of the clones that had expanded following primary vaccination were detected again (roughly 96% of CD4 and 88% of CD8), which suggests that memory was broadly maintained. The secondary T-cell response was weaker than the primary response but faster, peaking on day 5 instead of day 15. Because abundant contaminating clonotypes from the bulk population could be contained in FACS-sorted repertoires, computational filtering was required. Because the study included only a couple of donors, the extent to which the findings can be generalized is limited.

TCR cDNA was synthesized by 5'RACE template switching, through which a universal primer site and unique molecular identifiers were introduced. Priming of cDNA synthesis was performed from both the TCR alpha and TCR beta constant segments. Library amplification involved two PCR steps, and the second step added sample barcodes and sequencing adapters. Libraries were sequenced on Illumina HiSeq 2500 (2x100 bp) or NovaSeq (2x150 bp). Per the source publication's procedure: MIGEC was used to demultiplex reads and collapse the reads into UMI consensus sequences, and MiXCR was used for V(D)J alignment. Using edgeR on replicate PBMC samples, clonotypes were called vaccine-responding if FDR was below 0.01 and the log2 fold change was above 5 up to day 15. CD4 or CD8 identity was assigned to each bulk clonotype according to whether the clonotype was present at higher abundance in the sequenced CD4 repertoire or the sequenced CD8 repertoire. TCRdb trimmed public reads at Q25 via fastp, called clones via MiXCR and kept in-frame beta chains. For every CDR3 protein sequence, its rows merge into one entry that carries the most common genes and DNA. TCRdb's processing, not the authors' own work, is the source of the V and J calls. The sample yields almost 600,000 distinct CDR3 sequences; approximately 13% were counted once. The leading ten clones occupy about an eighth of the sample.

This clonotype was obtained from a man between 25 and 39 years old who received the YFV17D yellow fever vaccine. The chain is assembled from TRBV14 and TRBJ1-1; the D gene assignment is ambiguous. The sample in question was PBMCs, obtained on the day of the yellow fever booster vaccination. The sequenced DNA: TGTGCCAGCAGCCAATATTCGAACACTGAAGCTTTCTTT. Translated, it reads CASSQYSNTEAFF. Where the CDR3 stops, the reference TRBV14 and TRBJ1-1 genes take over; the full variable domain is EAGVTQFPSHSVIEKGQTVTLRCDPISGHDNLYWYRRVMGKEIKFLLHFVKESKQDESGMPNNRFLAERTGGTYSTLKVQPAELEDSGVYFCASSQYSNTEAFFGQGTRLTVV.